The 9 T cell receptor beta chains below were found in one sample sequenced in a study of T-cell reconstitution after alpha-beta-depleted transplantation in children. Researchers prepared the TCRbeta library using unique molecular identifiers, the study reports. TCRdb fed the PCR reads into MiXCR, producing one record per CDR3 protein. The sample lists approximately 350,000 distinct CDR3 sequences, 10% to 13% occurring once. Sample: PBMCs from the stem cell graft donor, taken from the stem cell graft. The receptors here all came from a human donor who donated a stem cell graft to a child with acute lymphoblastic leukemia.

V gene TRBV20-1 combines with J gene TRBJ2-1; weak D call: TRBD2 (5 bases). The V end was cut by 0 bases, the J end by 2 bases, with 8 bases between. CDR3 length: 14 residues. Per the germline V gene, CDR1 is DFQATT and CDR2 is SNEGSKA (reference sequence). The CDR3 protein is CSARESGAYNEQFF. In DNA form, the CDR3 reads TGCAGTGCTAGAGAGAGCGGAGCCTACAATGAGCAGTTCTTC.

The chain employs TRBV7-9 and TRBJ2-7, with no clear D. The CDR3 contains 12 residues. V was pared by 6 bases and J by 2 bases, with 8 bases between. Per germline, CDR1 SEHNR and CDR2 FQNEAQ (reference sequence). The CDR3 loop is CASRALPYEQYF. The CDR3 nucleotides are TGTGCCAGCAGAGCGCTCCCCTACGAGCAGTACTTC.

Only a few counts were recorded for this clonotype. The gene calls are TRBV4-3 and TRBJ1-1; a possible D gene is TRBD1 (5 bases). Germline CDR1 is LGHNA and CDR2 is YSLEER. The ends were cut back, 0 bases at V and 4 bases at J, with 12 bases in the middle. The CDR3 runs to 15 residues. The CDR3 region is CASSQDLRGITEAFF. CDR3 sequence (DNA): TGCGCCAGCAGCCAAGATCTGAGGGGAATCACTGAAGCTTTCTTT.

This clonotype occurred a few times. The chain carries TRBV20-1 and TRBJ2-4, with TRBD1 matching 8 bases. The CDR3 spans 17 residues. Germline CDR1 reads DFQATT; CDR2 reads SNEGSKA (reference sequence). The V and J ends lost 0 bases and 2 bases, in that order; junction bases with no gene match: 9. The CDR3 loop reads CSARDRQGFGTKNIQYF. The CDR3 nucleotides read TGCAGTGCTAGAGACAGACAGGGGTTCGGGACCAAAAACATTCAGTACTTC.

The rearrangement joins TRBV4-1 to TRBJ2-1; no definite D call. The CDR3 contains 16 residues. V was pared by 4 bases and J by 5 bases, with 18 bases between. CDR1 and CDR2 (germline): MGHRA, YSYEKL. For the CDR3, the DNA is TGCGCCAGCAGCCCCACCTACGGCCCTGGCCACAATGAGCAGTTCTTC. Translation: CASSPTYGPGHNEQFF.

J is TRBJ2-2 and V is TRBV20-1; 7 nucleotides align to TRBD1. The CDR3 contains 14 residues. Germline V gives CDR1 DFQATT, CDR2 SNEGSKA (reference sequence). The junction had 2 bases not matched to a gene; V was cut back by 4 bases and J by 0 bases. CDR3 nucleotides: TGCAGTGCTACCCAGGGGGCGAACACCGGGGAGCTGTTTTTT. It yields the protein CSATQGANTGELFF.

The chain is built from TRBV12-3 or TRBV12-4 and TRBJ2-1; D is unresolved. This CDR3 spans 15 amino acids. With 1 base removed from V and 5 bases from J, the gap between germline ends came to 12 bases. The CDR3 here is CASSLVFGGNNEQFF. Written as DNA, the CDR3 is TGTGCCAGCAGTTTAGTTTTTGGTGGTAACAATGAGCAGTTCTTC.

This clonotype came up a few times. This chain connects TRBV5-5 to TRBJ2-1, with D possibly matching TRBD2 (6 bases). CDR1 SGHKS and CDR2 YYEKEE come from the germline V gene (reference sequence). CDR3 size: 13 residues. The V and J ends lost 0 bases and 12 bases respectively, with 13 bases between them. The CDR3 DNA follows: TGTGCCAGCAGCTTGGCTCTGCGGGGTAGGCAGTTCTTC. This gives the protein CASSLALRGRQFF.

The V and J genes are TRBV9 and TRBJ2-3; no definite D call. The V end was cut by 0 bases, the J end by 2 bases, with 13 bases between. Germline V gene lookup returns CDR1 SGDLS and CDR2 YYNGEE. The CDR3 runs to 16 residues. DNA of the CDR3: TGTGCCAGCAGCGTAGATGGCAGGTGGAACACAGATACGCAGTATTTT. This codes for CASSVDGRWNTDTQYF.